Shown below are 7 T cell receptor beta chains from a single sample sequenced in a study of blood T cell repertoires in COVID-19. This table comes from immunoSEQ multiplex PCR, and its TCRdb copy is limited to in-frame clones, with some not included. In the table there are more than 350,000 clones, 85% to 90% of which are singletons. Sample: PBMCs or T cells enriched from blood (not recorded which). The receptors stem from a woman aged 45-60 years who had recovered from COVID-19.

This clone has ten or more counts. This chain connects TRBV10-3 to TRBJ2-7; 7 bases are a match to TRBD1. The CDR3 contains 15 residues. Germline V gene data show CDR1 as ENHRY and CDR2 as SYGVKD. Trimming removed 2 bases from V and 4 bases from J; junction bases left unmatched: 8. The CDR3 region is CAISETGANPYEQYF. The DNA for the CDR3 is TGTGCCATCAGTGAGACAGGGGCCAACCCGTACGAGCAGTACTTC.

This clone came up a few times. The rearrangement joins TRBV7-6 to TRBJ2-7, with D perhaps matching TRBD1 (5 bases). Germline V gives CDR1 SGHVS, CDR2 FNYEAQ. The ends were cut back, 5 bases at V and 3 bases at J, with 11 bases in the middle. The CDR3 runs to 13 residues. In DNA, the CDR3 is TGTGCCAGCAGCCAAACCGACAGCTACGAGCAGTACTTC. It translates to CASSQTDSYEQYF.

This clone has more than one count but fewer than ten. The V gene is TRBV9, the J gene TRBJ1-2; no reliable D call. Deletions cut 0 bases from V and 8 bases from J, with 8 bases between. The CDR3 runs 12 residues. Germline V gene sequence: CDR1 SGDLS, CDR2 YYNGEE. Here the CDR3 DNA reads TGTGCCAGCAGCGTAGTTGAGAGCGGCTACACCTTC. Translated: CASSVVESGYTF.

CDR3 loop: CASSQDLGLAGANYNEQFF. DNA of the CDR3: TGCGCCAGCAGCCAAGATCTTGGACTAGCGGGGGCGAACTACAATGAGCAGTTCTTC. The chain employs TRBV4-1 and TRBJ2-1, with 13 bases lining up with TRBD2. V shed 0 bases and J 3 bases; nucleotides not matched to a gene: 8. This CDR3 contains 19 residues. Germline V gives CDR1 MGHRA, CDR2 YSYEKL.

The rearrangement links TRBV10-3 to TRBJ1-1; TRBD1 matches at 8 bases. The CDR3 covers 15 residues. CDR1 is ENHRY, CDR2 SYGVKD, per germline. Germline trimming cut 10 bases from V and 4 bases from J; bases unmatched to any gene: 14. The CDR3 coding sequence is TGTGCCACTCTAGACAAGACCAGGGGGCCCACTGAAGCTTTCTTT. It encodes CATLDKTRGPTEAFF.

J is TRBJ1-4 and V is TRBV3-1 (or the pseudogene TRBV3-2); D is undetermined. CDR3 length: 15 amino acids. V was pared by 6 bases and J by 0 bases, with 11 bases between. Germline values: CDR1 LGHDT, CDR2 YNNKEL (reference sequence). The CDR3 region has the DNA TGTGCCAGCAGGCATAACAGAGCAACTAATGAAAAACTGTTTTTT. This sequence encodes CASRHNRATNEKLFF.

V is TRBV5-1 and J is TRBJ1-2; 8 bases map to TRBD1. The CDR3 runs to 15 residues. Germline CDR1 and CDR2: SGHRS and YFSETQ. Trimming cost V 2 bases and J 3 bases; bases outside gene matches: 6. The CDR3 loop is CASSFFQQGDYGYTF. DNA of the CDR3: TGCGCCAGCAGCTTTTTCCAACAGGGGGACTATGGCTACACCTTC.